These 31 T cell receptor beta chains were all obtained from the same sample, sequenced in a study of blood T cells in healthy people across ages. With a J-beta primer mix and a sample-barcoded 5' primer, a second PCR ran about 7 to 11 cycles. TCRdb analysed the 5' RACE reads with MiXCR anew, one entry per CDR3 protein. The sample contains more than 700,000 distinct CDR3 sequences, roughly 46% of which appear only once. Material for sequencing was blood. Receptor source: a man at least 80 years old in good health.

This chain connects TRBV20-1 to TRBJ2-3; D remains unclear. Germline V gives CDR1 DFQATT, CDR2 SNEGSKA (reference sequence). The CDR3 sequence is 14 residues long. V lost 0 bases to trimming and J lost 6 bases, with 13 bases between them. The CDR3 DNA sequence: TGCAGTGCTAGAGATCGCGGTCCGGGTGATACGCAGTATTTT. Its protein is CSARDRGPGDTQYF.

The chain couples TRBV20-1 to TRBJ2-3; D call uncertain. The germline CDR1 and CDR2 sequences are DFQATT and SNEGSKA (reference sequence). The length of the CDR3 is 15 residues. Deletions cut 1 base from V and 3 bases from J, with 14 bases between. CDR3 coding DNA: TGCAGTGCTAGAGGTCTGCGAGTCGTAACAGATACGCAGTATTTT. Encoded protein: CSARGLRVVTDTQYF.

This clonotype was counted only a few times. J is TRBJ1-1 and V is TRBV10-3; weak D call: TRBD1 (6 bases). The CDR3 covers 14 residues. The germline CDR1 and CDR2 sequences are ENHRY and SYGVKD. V was pared by 2 bases and J by 7 bases, with 14 bases between. The CDR3 nucleotides are TGTGCCATCAGTGAGAACACAGGGATAGGTGAAGCTTTCTTT. Translating it yields CAISENTGIGEAFF.

This clonotype was recorded once. V usage is TRBV28 and J usage is TRBJ2-7; D remains ambiguous. The germline gives CDR1 MDHEN, CDR2 SYDVKM. V lost 4 bases and J 0 bases, leaving 4 bases between the germline ends. The CDR3 runs 12 residues. DNA for the CDR3: TGTGCCAGCAGTTGCGCCTCCTACGAGCAGTACTTC. This codes for CASSCASYEQYF.

In this sample, this clonotype turned up a few times. The chain recombines TRBV20-1 with TRBJ2-3, with D unresolved. Germline V gene data show CDR1 as DFQATT and CDR2 as SNEGSKA (reference sequence). The V end lost 4 bases, the J end lost 4 bases, and 12 bases lay between the germline ends. The CDR3 is 13 amino acids. This CDR3 reads CSATGPMPDTQYF. CDR3 nucleotide sequence: TGCAGTGCTACCGGACCCATGCCAGATACGCAGTATTTT.

This chain joins TRBV5-1 and TRBJ1-1; tentative D call: TRBD1 (5 bases). V was pared by 2 bases and J by 0 bases, with 14 bases between. Germline CDR1 and CDR2: SGHRS and YFSETQ. The CDR3 is made up of 16 amino acids. DNA of the CDR3: TGCGCCAGCAGCTTCCGGGACGGTAGCATGAACACTGAAGCTTTCTTT. Encoded protein: CASSFRDGSMNTEAFF.

The chain is built from TRBV20-1 and TRBJ2-4; 11 bases are shared with TRBD2. Losses at the gene ends were 6 bases for V and 0 bases for J; bases not matched to a gene: 7. This CDR3 comprises 16 residues. Per germline, CDR1 DFQATT and CDR2 SNEGSKA (reference sequence). The CDR3 DNA reads TGCAGTGCACCGGGACTAGCGGACCTAGCCAAAAACATTCAGTACTTC. Its protein product is CSAPGLADLAKNIQYF.

V gene TRBV20-1 combines with J gene TRBJ2-2, with D perhaps TRBD2 (6 bases). Germline CDR1 and CDR2: DFQATT and SNEGSKA (reference sequence). Trimming pared 2 bases from V and 5 bases from J, leaving 15 bases between. The CDR3 spans 15 residues. CDR3 in DNA: TGCAGTGCTAGACCCAACTCGGGGGTGACCGGGGAGCTGTTTTTT. The encoded protein is CSARPNSGVTGELFF.

The chain combines TRBV20-1 with TRBJ2-7; the D is unclear. CDR1 DFQATT and CDR2 SNEGSKA come from the germline V gene (reference sequence). CDR3 length: 14 residues. V dropped 0 bases and J dropped 2 bases, with 11 bases sitting between them. In nucleotides, the CDR3 is TGCAGTGCTAGAGATGTTAGCCGAACCTACGAGCAGTACTTC. Translated, it gives CSARDVSRTYEQYF.

On this clonotype: The junction departs from the called germline gene at one end, perhaps through a read error. The V call is TRBV4-2, the J call TRBJ2-4; maybe TRBD1 (6 bases). Near its end, the DNA agrees better with TRBJ2-7, so the J call may be wrong. The germline CDR1 and CDR2 sequences are LGHNA and YNFKEQ. This CDR3 is 15 amino acids long. The CDR3 DNA follows: TGTGTCAGCAGCCAAGACAGGATAGGACCTTACGAGCAGTACTTC. As protein: CVSSQDRIGPYEQYF.

This clonotype has just one count. This rearrangement joins TRBV11-3 to TRBJ2-1, with D unresolved. Germline CDR1 SGHNT, CDR2 YENEEA. Trimming left V 1 base short and J 13 bases short, with 14 bases between. CDR3 size: 13 residues. DNA of the CDR3: TGTGCCAGCAGCTTAGGACCCCTAGAGACCCAGTTCTTC. Translating gives CASSLGPLETQFF.

V usage is TRBV29-1 and J usage is TRBJ2-4; 9 bases fit TRBD1. The better agreement between TRBJ2-7 and the DNA end casts doubt on the J call. The germline V gene encodes CDR1 SQVTM and CDR2 ANQGSEA. CDR3 length: 12 residues. This CDR3 is CSIGTGTYEQYF. For the CDR3, the DNA is TGCAGCATAGGGACAGGGACTTACGAGCAGTACTTC.

V gene TRBV7-2 combines with J gene TRBJ1-3; D uncertain. Germline-derived CDR1 and CDR2 are SGHTA and FQGNSA. The V and J ends lost 3 bases and 0 bases respectively, with 9 bases between them. The CDR3 covers 15 residues. CDR3 sequence (DNA): TGTGCCAGCAGCTTCGCATCCGGCTCTGGAAACACCATATATTTT. It encodes CASSFASGSGNTIYF.

CDR3 sequence: CASSLRAPDTEAFF. The CDR3 DNA follows: TGTGCCAGCAGCTTGAGGGCCCCCGACACTGAAGCTTTCTTT. The rearrangement joins TRBV7-2 to TRBJ1-1, with D uncertain. CDR3 length equals 14 residues. Trimming removed 3 bases from V and 3 bases from J, with 11 bases in between. The germline CDR1 and CDR2 sequences are SGHTA and FQGNSA.

The rearrangement uses TRBV5-1 and TRBJ2-7; D is ambiguous. CDR1 SGHRS and CDR2 YFSETQ come from the germline V gene. V shed 0 bases and J shed 0 bases, with 10 bases lying between them. The CDR3 length is 15 residues. CDR3 sequence (DNA): TGCGCCAGCAGCTTGGTGCAGACGAGCTCCTACGAGCAGTACTTC. The encoded protein is CASSLVQTSSYEQYF.

V usage is TRBV7-9 and J usage is TRBJ2-5, with D maybe TRBD2 (5 bases). The closer fit of TRBJ2-7 to the DNA end suggests the J call may be wrong. Germline V gene data show CDR1 as SEHNR and CDR2 as FQNEAQ (reference sequence). The CDR3 spans 14 residues. This chain's CDR3 is CASSPRSGPYEQYF. In DNA, the CDR3 is TGTGCCAGCAGCCCAAGGAGCGGACCCTACGAGCAGTACTTC.

The chain uses TRBV28 and TRBJ1-4, with D unresolved. Trimming stripped 5 bases from V and 4 bases from J, with 8 bases between. The germline gives CDR1 MDHEN, CDR2 SYDVKM. This CDR3 has 13 amino acids. Here the CDR3 DNA reads TGTGCCAGCAGTGCGGGGTATAATGAAAAACTGTTTTTT. This translates into CASSAGYNEKLFF.

The chain has TRBV7-9 and TRBJ2-1; D call uncertain. Trimming removed 4 bases from V and 6 bases from J, with 19 bases in between. The CDR3 extends over 16 amino acids. The germline gives CDR1 SEHNR, CDR2 FQNEAQ (reference sequence). CDR3 region: CASSSQKIGQINEQFF. In nucleotides, the CDR3 is TGTGCCAGCAGCTCTCAGAAAATAGGTCAAATCAATGAGCAGTTCTTC.

This clonotype was counted between two and nine times. V is TRBV4-3 and J is TRBJ1-1; 7 bases map to TRBD1. V was clipped by 1 base and J by 0 bases; unmatched bases: 8. The CDR3 runs 17 residues. Germline-derived CDR1 and CDR2 are LGHNA and YSLEER. The CDR3 DNA follows: TGCGCCAGCAGCCAAGGTAGGACAGGCCGGATGAACACTGAAGCTTTCTTT. Its translation is CASSQGRTGRMNTEAFF.

V usage is TRBV7-2 and J usage is TRBJ2-7; 10 positions match TRBD2. The trim removed 4 bases at V and 5 bases at J, leaving 2 bases unmatched. Germline lookup yields CDR1 SGHTA and CDR2 FQGNSA. This CDR3 contains 13 residues. CDR3: CASSWTSGDEQYF. Written as DNA, the CDR3 is TGTGCCAGCAGCTGGACTAGCGGAGACGAGCAGTACTTC.

The chain links TRBV20-1 to TRBJ2-1; 7 bases align to TRBD2. This CDR3 has 16 residues. After removal of 0 bases from V and 3 bases from J, the junction contained 8 bases not matched to a gene. The germline gives CDR1 DFQATT, CDR2 SNEGSKA (reference sequence). CDR3 DNA: TGCAGTGCTAGAGATTGGGGCGGCGGGAGCTACAATGAGCAGTTCTTC. The encoded protein is CSARDWGGGSYNEQFF.

This clonotype came up many times. The rearrangement joins TRBV5-1 to TRBJ2-7, with a weak D call TRBD2 (6 bases). CDR3 length equals 15 residues. Per germline, CDR1 SGHRS and CDR2 YFSETQ. The V end lost 0 bases, the J end lost 1 base, and 11 bases lay between the germline ends. For the CDR3, the DNA is TGCGCCAGCAGCTTGGGTCCCCGGGAGTCCTACGAGCAGTACTTC. Translating it yields CASSLGPRESYEQYF. Full variable domain (outside the CDR3, taken from reference TRBV5-1 and TRBJ2-7): KAGVTQTPRYLIKTRGQQVTLSCSPISGHRSVSWYQQTPGQGLQFLFEYFSETQRNKGNFPGRFSGRQFSNSRSEMNVSTLELGDSALYLCASSLGPRESYEQYFGPGTRLTVT.

The chain combines TRBV5-1 with TRBJ2-7; D remains unclear. Per germline, CDR1 SGHRS and CDR2 YFSETQ. V gave up 3 bases and J gave up 3 bases, with 16 bases separating them. The length of the CDR3 is 15 residues. CDR3 amino acids: CASSWAPTLFYEQYF. CDR3 nucleotides: TGCGCCAGCAGCTGGGCCCCGACGCTTTTCTACGAGCAGTACTTC. The full variable domain, rest sourced from reference TRBV5-1 and TRBJ2-7, is KAGVTQTPRYLIKTRGQQVTLSCSPISGHRSVSWYQQTPGQGLQFLFEYFSETQRNKGNFPGRFSGRQFSNSRSEMNVSTLELGDSALYLCASSWAPTLFYEQYFGPGTRLTVT.

Only a few counts were recorded for this clonotype. The chain combines TRBV4-2 with TRBJ2-7; D is tentatively TRBD1 or TRBD2 (5 bases each). In germline, CDR1 is LGHNA, CDR2 YNFKEQ. V lost 0 bases to trimming and J lost 2 bases, with 11 bases between them. The CDR3 contains 15 residues. The CDR3 is CASSQDARETYEQYF. DNA of the CDR3: TGTGCCAGCAGCCAAGATGCCAGGGAGACCTACGAGCAGTACTTC.

This clonotype has a handful of counts. This chain links TRBV2 with TRBJ2-7, with 8 positions matching TRBD2. The CDR3 has 16 amino acids. Per germline, CDR1 SNHLY and CDR2 FYNNEI. V gave up 2 bases and J gave up 2 bases; unmatched junction bases: 8. The CDR3 region is CASSESAGGLAYEQYF. DNA for the CDR3: TGTGCCAGCAGTGAATCGGCGGGGGGACTAGCCTACGAGCAGTACTTC.

This chain uses TRBV20-1 with TRBJ2-7; 7 bases align to TRBD2. This CDR3 contains 14 residues. Per the germline V gene, CDR1 is DFQATT and CDR2 is SNEGSKA (reference sequence). The ends lost 5 bases at V and 10 bases at J; junction bases unmatched: 17. The CDR3, as DNA: TGCAGTGCTTACCTACTAGCGATCCAAGAGGCCCAGTACTTC. It specifies CSAYLLAIQEAQYF.

This clonotype is a singleton in its sample. The genes are TRBV25-1 and TRBJ2-7; no clear D. Gene TRBJ2-4 matches the end of the DNA better, so the J call may be wrong. The CDR3 is made up of 13 amino acids. Germline V CDR1 and CDR2: MGHDK, SYGVNS. The CDR3 coding sequence is TGTGCCAGCAGGGGTCTCAAAGGAGACATTCAGTACTTC. Translating it yields CASRGLKGDIQYF.

The chain links TRBV20-1 to TRBJ2-7; the D is unclear. The V end was cut by 5 bases, the J end by 4 bases, with 15 bases between. CDR1 and CDR2 (germline): DFQATT, SNEGSKA (reference sequence). CDR3 size: 13 residues. CDR3 nucleotides: TGCAGTGCTGCTAGGAACAGAGAGTACGAGCAGTACTTC. It translates to CSAARNREYEQYF.

The V gene is TRBV7-9, the J gene TRBJ2-1; D may match TRBD1 or TRBD2 (6 bases each). CDR3 size: 16 residues. V was shortened by 4 bases and J by 5 bases, with 18 bases between the two germline ends. Germline assignment: CDR1 SEHNR and CDR2 FQNEAQ (reference sequence). CDR3 bases: TGTGCCAGCAGCTCTAAAGCGGGTAGGGGGGACAATGAGCAGTTCTTC. It encodes CASSSKAGRGDNEQFF.

The chain couples TRBV7-2 to TRBJ1-6; possibly TRBD1 for D (5 bases). The CDR3 is 14 amino acids. From germline, CDR1 is SGHTA and CDR2 FQGNSA. The V end lost 5 bases, the J end lost 10 bases, and 15 bases lay between the germline ends. CDR3 nucleotides: TGTGCCAGCAGCCTGACCCTCTCAGGGTCACCCCTCCACTTT. Residues: CASSLTLSGSPLHF.

The chain has TRBV20-1 and TRBJ2-3; D is unclear. The germline V and J ends were trimmed by 0 bases and 0 bases, with 16 bases remaining between them. CDR3 length: 17 residues. Per germline, CDR1 DFQATT and CDR2 SNEGSKA (reference sequence). CDR3 in amino acids: CSARDVWARVSTDTQYF. CDR3 coding DNA: TGCAGTGCTAGAGATGTTTGGGCGCGCGTAAGCACAGATACGCAGTATTTT.